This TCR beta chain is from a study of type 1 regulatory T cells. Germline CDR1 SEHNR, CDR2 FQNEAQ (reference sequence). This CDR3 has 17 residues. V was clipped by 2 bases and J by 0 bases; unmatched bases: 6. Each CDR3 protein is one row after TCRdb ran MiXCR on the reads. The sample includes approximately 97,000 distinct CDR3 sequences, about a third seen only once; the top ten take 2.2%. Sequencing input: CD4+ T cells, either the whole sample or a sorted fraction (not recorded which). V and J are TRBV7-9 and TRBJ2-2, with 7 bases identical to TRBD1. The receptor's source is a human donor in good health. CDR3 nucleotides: TGTGCCAGCAGCTTAAGAGGACAGGCAACGAACACCGGGGAGCTGTTTTTT. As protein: CASSLRGQATNTGELFF.